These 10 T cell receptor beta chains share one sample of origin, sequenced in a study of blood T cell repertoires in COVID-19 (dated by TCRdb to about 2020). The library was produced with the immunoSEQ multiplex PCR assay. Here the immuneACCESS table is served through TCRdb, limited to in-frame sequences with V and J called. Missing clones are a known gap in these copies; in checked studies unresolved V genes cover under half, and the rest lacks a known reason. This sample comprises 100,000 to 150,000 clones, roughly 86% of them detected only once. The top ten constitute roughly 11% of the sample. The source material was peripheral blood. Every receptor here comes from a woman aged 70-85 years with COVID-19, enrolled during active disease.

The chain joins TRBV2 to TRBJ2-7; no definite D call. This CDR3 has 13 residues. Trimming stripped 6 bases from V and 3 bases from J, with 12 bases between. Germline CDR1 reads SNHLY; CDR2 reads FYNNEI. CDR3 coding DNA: TGTGCCAGCAGACTGGGCGCGCACTACGAGCAGTACTTC. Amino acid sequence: CASRLGAHYEQYF. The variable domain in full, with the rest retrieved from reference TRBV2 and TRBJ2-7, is EPEVTQTPSHQVTQMGQEVILRCVPISNHLYFYWYRQILGQKVEFLVSFYNNEISEKSEIFDDQFSVERPDGSNFTLKIRSTKLEDSAMYFCASRLGAHYEQYFGPGTRLTVT.

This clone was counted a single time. The CDR3 bases are TGTGCCAGCAGCCGTGCTGGGGCTAGCGGGGAAGAGACCCAGTACTTC. It is translated as CASSRAGASGEETQYF. The chain is built from TRBV28 and TRBJ2-5, with 9 bases matching TRBD2. Germline V gene data show CDR1 as MDHEN and CDR2 as SYDVKM. The CDR3 length is 16 residues. After removal of 6 bases from V and 3 bases from J, the junction contained 11 bases not matched to a gene. Full variable domain (missing parts from reference TRBV28 and TRBJ2-5): DVKVTQSSRYLVKRTGEKVFLECVQDMDHENMFWYRQDPGLGLRLIYFSYDVKMKEKGDIPEGYSVSREKKERFSLILESASTNQTSMYLCASSRAGASGEETQYFGPGTRLLVL.

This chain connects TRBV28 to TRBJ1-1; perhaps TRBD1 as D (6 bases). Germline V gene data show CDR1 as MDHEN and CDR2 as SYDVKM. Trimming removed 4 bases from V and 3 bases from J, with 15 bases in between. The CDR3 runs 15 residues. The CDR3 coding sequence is TGTGCCAGCAGTTCACATGGACAGCCCGACACTGAAGCTTTCTTT. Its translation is CASSSHGQPDTEAFF.

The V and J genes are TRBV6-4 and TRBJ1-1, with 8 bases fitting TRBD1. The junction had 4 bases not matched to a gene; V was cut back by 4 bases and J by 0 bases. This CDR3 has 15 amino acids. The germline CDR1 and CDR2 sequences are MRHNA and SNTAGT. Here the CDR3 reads CASSAKDRVNTEAFF. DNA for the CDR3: TGTGCCAGCAGTGCTAAGGACAGGGTGAACACTGAAGCTTTCTTT.

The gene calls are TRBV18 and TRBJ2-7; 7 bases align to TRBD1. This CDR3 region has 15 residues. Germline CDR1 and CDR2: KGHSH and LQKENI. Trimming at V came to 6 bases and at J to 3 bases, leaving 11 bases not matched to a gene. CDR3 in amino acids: CASSPGTAADYEQYF. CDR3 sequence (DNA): TGTGCCAGCTCCCCCGGGACAGCGGCGGACTACGAGCAGTACTTC. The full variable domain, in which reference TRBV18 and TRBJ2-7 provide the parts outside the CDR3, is NAGVMQNPRHLVRRRGQEARLRCSPMKGHSHVYWYRQLPEEGLKFMVYLQKENIIDESGMPKERFSAEFPKEGPSILRIQQVVRGDSAAYFCASSPGTAADYEQYFGPGTRLTVT.

In nucleotides, the CDR3 is TGTGCCAGCAGCGTTAGACAGGGCCCTTTCCGACCGTATGGCTACACCTTC. This translates into CASSVRQGPFRPYGYTF. The V call is TRBV9, the J call TRBJ1-2; the match to TRBD1 covers 7 bases. V gave up 2 bases and J gave up 5 bases; unmatched junction bases: 15. Per germline, CDR1 SGDLS and CDR2 YYNGEE. The CDR3 sequence is 17 residues long.

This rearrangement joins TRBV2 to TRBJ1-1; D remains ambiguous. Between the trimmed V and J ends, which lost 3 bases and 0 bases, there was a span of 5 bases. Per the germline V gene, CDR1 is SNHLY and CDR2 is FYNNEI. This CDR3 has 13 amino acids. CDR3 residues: CASSDELNTEAFF. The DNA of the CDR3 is TGTGCCAGCAGTGACGAGTTGAACACTGAAGCTTTCTTT.

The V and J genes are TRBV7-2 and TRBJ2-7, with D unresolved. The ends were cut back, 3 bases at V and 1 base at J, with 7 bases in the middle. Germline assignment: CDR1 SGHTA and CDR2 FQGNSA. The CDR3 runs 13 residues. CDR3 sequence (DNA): TGTGCCAGCAGCTTTTCAGGATCCTACGAGCAGTACTTC. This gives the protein CASSFSGSYEQYF.

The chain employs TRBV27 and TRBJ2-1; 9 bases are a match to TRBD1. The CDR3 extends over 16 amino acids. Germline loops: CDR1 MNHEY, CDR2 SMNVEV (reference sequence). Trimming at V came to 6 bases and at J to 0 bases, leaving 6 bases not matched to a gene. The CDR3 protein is CASRRGTGSSYNEQFF. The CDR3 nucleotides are TGTGCCAGCAGACGCGGGACAGGGTCCTCCTACAATGAGCAGTTCTTC.

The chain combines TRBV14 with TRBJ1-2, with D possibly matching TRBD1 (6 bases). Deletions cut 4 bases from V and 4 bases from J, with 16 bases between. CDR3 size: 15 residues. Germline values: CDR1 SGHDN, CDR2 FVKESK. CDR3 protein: CASSLRDTYTYGYTF. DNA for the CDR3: TGTGCCAGCAGCCTTCGGGACACCTACACCTATGGCTACACCTTC.